Below are 26 T cell receptor beta chains sequenced from a single sample in a study of blood T cell repertoires in COVID-19. The repertoire was sequenced with immunoSEQ multiplex PCR; TCRdb's copy has only in-frame clones and lacks some. The repertoire holds some 170,000 clones, with 82% as singletons. Sequenced material: peripheral blood. These receptors all stem from a woman in her seventies with acute or convalescent COVID-19.

The J gene is TRBJ2-1, the V gene TRBV11-3, with D possibly matching TRBD1 (6 bases). Trimming took off 9 bases at V and 0 bases at J, with 18 bases between the two ends. Germline V gene sequence: CDR1 SGHNT, CDR2 YENEEA. This CDR3 is built from 16 residues. Written as DNA, the CDR3 is TGTGCCAGAGTCGACCTAACAGGGAGCTCCTACAATGAGCAGTTCTTC. Translation: CARVDLTGSSYNEQFF.

The V gene is TRBV10-3, the J gene TRBJ1-2; TRBD1 might be the D (5 bases). This CDR3 has 13 residues. Germline V gene lookup returns CDR1 ENHRY and CDR2 SYGVKD. V was trimmed by 6 bases and J by 6 bases, leaving 14 bases between them. CDR3: CAISELEGNGYTF. DNA of the CDR3: TGTGCCATCAGCGAATTGGAGGGGAATGGCTACACCTTC.

The chain uses TRBV19 and TRBJ1-1; D uncertain. CDR1 and CDR2 from the germline V gene are LNHDA and SQIVND (reference sequence). The CDR3 contains 10 residues. V lost 6 bases to trimming and J lost 4 bases, with 3 bases between them. The CDR3 DNA reads TGTGCCAGTAGGCGCACTGAAGCTTTCTTT. Its protein is CASRRTEAFF.

The chain couples TRBV6-5 to TRBJ1-1; 7 nucleotides match TRBD1. V shed 3 bases and J 1 base; nucleotides not matched to a gene: 8. The CDR3 loop spans 16 amino acids. Germline loops: CDR1 MNHEY, CDR2 SVGAGI. CDR3 in amino acids: CASSYRTGRSNTEAFF. The CDR3, as DNA: TGTGCCAGCAGTTATCGGACAGGCAGGTCGAACACTGAAGCTTTCTTT.

This clone appeared a single time. The chain links TRBV6-5 to TRBJ2-1; possible D gene TRBD1, 6 bases. Germline V gives CDR1 MNHEY, CDR2 SVGAGI. This CDR3 contains 14 residues. Trimming cost V 10 bases and J 9 bases, with 22 bases left between them. Here the CDR3 DNA reads TGTGCCATCTCCTTGGGGGCCAGCGGATCTGAGCAGTTCTTC. Residues: CAISLGASGSEQFF.

This clone was observed a handful of times. The gene calls are TRBV28 and TRBJ1-1; 7 bases align to TRBD1. The CDR3 runs to 15 residues. The germline V gene has CDR1 MDHEN and CDR2 SYDVKM. V gave up 3 bases and J gave up 5 bases; unmatched junction bases: 9. The CDR3 region has the DNA TGTGCCAGCAGTTTCCCGACAGGGCGGGAAACTGAAGCTTTCTTT. Amino acids: CASSFPTGRETEAFF.

CDR3: CASRRGQREKLFF. The CDR3 DNA follows: TGTGCCAGCAGGAGGGGACAAAGGGAAAAACTGTTTTTT. The chain carries TRBV6-6 and TRBJ1-4; tentative D call: TRBD1 (6 bases). Germline values: CDR1 MNHNY, CDR2 SVGAGI (reference sequence). There are 13 residues in the CDR3. V was clipped by 6 bases and J by 8 bases, with 13 bases between them.

DNA for the CDR3: TGTGCCAGCAGCCCGACCGGGTCCCGGGGCTACACCTTC. It yields the protein CASSPTGSRGYTF. This rearrangement joins TRBV6-5 to TRBJ1-2, with no clear D. V lost 6 bases and J 8 bases, leaving 16 bases between the germline ends. The CDR3 consists of 13 residues. Per germline, CDR1 MNHEY and CDR2 SVGAGI.

The CDR3 protein is CASSEAVRGSYTF. CDR3 nucleotides: TGTGCCAGCAGTGAAGCAGTTAGGGGAAGCTACACCTTC. The genes are TRBV6-1 and TRBJ1-2; TRBD1 might be the D (5 bases). The CDR3 runs 13 residues. CDR1 is MNHNS and CDR2 is SASEGT in the germline V gene. V dropped 0 bases and J dropped 9 bases, with 11 bases sitting between them.

The genes are TRBV5-6 and TRBJ1-1; no reliable D call. Germline V gene lookup returns CDR1 SGHDT and CDR2 YYEEEE. V was cut by 1 base and J by 0 bases, with 7 bases left in between. The CDR3 extends over 14 amino acids. The CDR3 DNA reads TGTGCCAGCAGCTTGAGAGGGTTGAACACTGAAGCTTTCTTT. It encodes CASSLRGLNTEAFF.

CDR3 sequence (DNA): TGTGCCAGCAGCCAAGAGCTGCGGGCCGGAGGCTATGGCTACACCTTC. This translates into CASSQELRAGGYGYTF. V is TRBV3-1 (or the pseudogene TRBV3-2) and J is TRBJ1-2; D call uncertain. The CDR3 runs to 16 residues. V was clipped by 0 bases and J by 4 bases, with 15 bases between them. Germline CDR1 is LGHDT and CDR2 is YNNKEL (reference sequence).

The CDR3 sequence is CASSALGELNTEAFF. CDR3 DNA: TGTGCCAGCAGCGCCCTGGGAGAGCTGAACACTGAAGCTTTCTTT. The chain has TRBV9 and TRBJ1-1, with D uncertain. The CDR3 totals 15 residues. V was cut by 3 bases and J by 0 bases, with 12 bases left in between. Germline CDR1 SGDLS, CDR2 YYNGEE. Drawing the rest from reference TRBV9 and TRBJ1-1, the complete variable domain is DSGVTQTPKHLITATGQRVTLRCSPRSGDLSVYWYQQSLDQGLQFLIQYYNGEERAKGNILERFSAQQFPDLHSELNLSSLELGDSALYFCASSALGELNTEAFFGQGTRLTVV.

This rearrangement joins TRBV7-8 to TRBJ2-5; the D gene is possibly TRBD1 (5 bases). This CDR3 is built from 15 residues. Trimming took 5 bases from V and 7 from J, leaving 20 bases between them. Germline loops: CDR1 SGHVS, CDR2 FQNEAQ. The CDR3 spells CASSLGAGYGGTQYF. The DNA for the CDR3 is TGTGCCAGCAGCCTAGGTGCAGGGTACGGCGGGACCCAGTACTTC.

CDR3 sequence: CASSQTGQPSSGNTIYF. The CDR3 region has the DNA TGCGCCAGCAGCCAAACCGGACAGCCCAGCTCTGGAAACACCATATATTTT. This chain links TRBV4-1 with TRBJ1-3; D may be TRBD1 (6 bases). This CDR3 region has 17 residues. The ends were cut back, 2 bases at V and 0 bases at J, with 14 bases in the middle. In germline, CDR1 is MGHRA, CDR2 YSYEKL.

This clone was counted a few times. The J gene is TRBJ2-7, the V gene TRBV6-2 or TRBV6-3; 8 positions agree with TRBD2. The CDR3 spans 14 residues. CDR1 MNHEY and CDR2 SVGEGT come from the germline V gene. V shed 5 bases, J shed 2 bases, and the junction held 5 bases outside the gene matches. CDR3 DNA: TGTGCCAGCAGTCCGACCGGGGGGGCCTACGAGCAGTACTTC. Encoded protein: CASSPTGGAYEQYF.

The CDR3 sequence: CASSLSGGAGYGYTF. Written as DNA, the CDR3 is TGTGCCAGCAGTCTTAGTGGGGGGGCGGGCTATGGCTACACCTTC. The chain joins TRBV28 to TRBJ1-2, with D tentatively TRBD1 (6 bases). Germline V CDR1 and CDR2: MDHEN, SYDVKM. CDR3 length: 15 amino acids. V dropped 5 bases and J dropped 4 bases, with 17 bases sitting between them.

This clone showed up just a few times. The J gene is TRBJ2-1, the V gene TRBV19; 9 nucleotides agree with TRBD2. The germline gives CDR1 LNHDA, CDR2 SQIVND (reference sequence). With 9 bases clipped from V and 2 bases from J, the junction kept 8 bases outside the gene matches. The CDR3 totals 15 residues. In DNA, the CDR3 is TGTGCCAGCAGGGGCAGCGGGGGGACCTACAATGAGCAGTTCTTC. Protein sequence: CASRGSGGTYNEQFF.

The V and J genes are TRBV7-2 and TRBJ2-5, with 8 bases identical to TRBD2. Germline V gene data show CDR1 as SGHTA and CDR2 as FQGNSA. V trimming: 3 bases; J trimming: 2 bases; junction bases outside the gene matches: 5. This CDR3 has 15 amino acids. The CDR3 coding sequence is TGTGCCAGCAGCTTCGCGGGGGGACGACAAGAGACCCAGTACTTC. Translating it yields CASSFAGGRQETQYF.

In DNA, the CDR3 is TGTGCCAGCAGAGCGACAGGGGAGGGGAATCAGCCCCAGCATTTT. This encodes CASRATGEGNQPQHF. This chain joins TRBV25-1 and TRBJ1-5, with 8 bases lining up with TRBD1. Germline-derived CDR1 and CDR2 are MGHDK and SYGVNS. V shed 6 bases and J 4 bases; nucleotides not matched to a gene: 8. The CDR3 sequence is 15 residues long.

The chain's CDR3 is CASSPRTGTNSPLHF. The CDR3 DNA follows: TGCGCCAGCAGCCCCAGGACAGGGACAAATTCACCCCTCCACTTT. This chain connects TRBV5-1 to TRBJ1-6; 8 positions agree with TRBD1. This CDR3 has 15 residues. Germline V gives CDR1 SGHRS, CDR2 YFSETQ. V gave up 4 bases and J gave up 7 bases; unmatched junction bases: 7.

V is TRBV9 and J is TRBJ2-5, with TRBD1 identical over 8 bases. The junction had 6 bases not matched to a gene; V was cut back by 0 bases and J by 2 bases. Germline lookup yields CDR1 SGDLS and CDR2 YYNGEE. The CDR3 is made up of 16 amino acids. The CDR3 sequence is CASSVGAGQAQETQYF. CDR3 DNA sequence: TGTGCCAGCAGCGTAGGGGCGGGACAGGCACAAGAGACCCAGTACTTC.

This clone was observed once. The chain uses TRBV5-1 and TRBJ2-2; D may be TRBD1 (6 bases). V gave up 3 bases and J gave up 7 bases, with 19 bases separating them. Per the germline V gene, CDR1 is SGHRS and CDR2 is YFSETQ. The CDR3 runs to 16 residues. The DNA for the CDR3 is TGCGCCAGCAGCTCCGAGACTACAGGGTTGGGCGGGGAGCTGTTTTTT. Amino acid sequence: CASSSETTGLGGELFF.

This chain uses TRBV7-9 with TRBJ2-1; 15 bases agree with TRBD2. Trimming cost V 1 base and J 10 bases; bases outside gene matches: 5. CDR1 and CDR2 (germline): SEHNR, FQNEAQ (reference sequence). The CDR3 consists of 16 residues. The CDR3 DNA reads as TGTGCCAGCAGCTTAGGGACCGGGACTAGCGGGGGGGAGCAGTTCTTC. Translation gives CASSLGTGTSGGEQFF.

The J gene is TRBJ2-2, the V gene TRBV7-9; 8 bases fit TRBD1. This CDR3 comprises 15 residues. V lost 5 bases, J lost 4 bases, and 6 bases stayed unmatched. CDR1 SEHNR and CDR2 FQNEAQ come from the germline V gene (reference sequence). CDR3 DNA: TGTGCCAGCAGCCCGGGACAGGTCTTCACCGGGGAGCTGTTTTTT. Amino acids: CASSPGQVFTGELFF.

This clone was detected only once. This chain connects TRBV19 to TRBJ1-1; D possibly corresponds to TRBD1 (5 bases). With 4 bases removed from V and 0 bases from J, the gap between germline ends came to 9 bases. Germline CDR1 is LNHDA and CDR2 is SQIVND (reference sequence). The CDR3 is made up of 14 amino acids. The CDR3 sequence is CASSTRGVNTEAFF. CDR3 nucleotide sequence: TGTGCCAGTAGTACTAGGGGTGTGAACACTGAAGCTTTCTTT.

V usage is TRBV28 and J usage is TRBJ1-2; perhaps TRBD1 as D (6 bases). Germline CDR1 reads MDHEN; CDR2 reads SYDVKM. The CDR3 totals 14 residues. Between the trimmed V and J ends, which lost 8 bases and 8 bases, there was a span of 21 bases. CDR3 DNA sequence: TGTGCCAGCGAATTTACAGGGTGGTCAGGCGGCTACACCTTC. This encodes CASEFTGWSGGYTF.